These 6 T cell receptor beta chains were sequenced from one sample in a study of blood T cells in healthy people across ages. Alongside a J-beta primer mix, a sample-barcoded 5' primer served in a second PCR lasting roughly 6 to 11 cycles. TCRdb reprocessed the 5' RACE reads with MiXCR, giving one entry per CDR3 protein. The sample consists of roughly 500,000 distinct CDR3 sequences, 24% of them appearing once. This sample also belongs to another study, concerning T cells of mothers and their children.

Sequences were obtained from blood. The receptors were gathered from a boy younger than 18 in good health.

The chain recombines TRBV6-2 or TRBV6-3 with TRBJ2-5; 9 nucleotides match TRBD1. The tail of the sequence fits TRBJ2-7 better, so the J call may be wrong. CDR1 MNHEY and CDR2 SVGEGT come from the germline V gene. This CDR3 spans 15 amino acids. CDR3 region: CASRANRGRFYEQYF. The CDR3 DNA sequence: TGTGCCAGCAGGGCTAACAGGGGGCGATTCTACGAGCAGTACTTC.

This chain connects TRBV9 to TRBJ2-7; tentative D call: TRBD2 (5 bases). This CDR3 spans 14 amino acids. V was cut by 3 bases and J by 7 bases, with 17 bases left in between. Germline values: CDR1 SGDLS, CDR2 YYNGEE. CDR3: CASSAPGREREQYF. CDR3 in DNA: TGTGCCAGCAGCGCCCCGGGTCGGGAACGGGAGCAGTACTTC.

This clonotype was detected a few times. The chain has TRBV7-3 and TRBJ2-3; 8 nucleotides line up with TRBD2. The CDR3 is made up of 19 amino acids. Germline V gene sequence: CDR1 SGHTA, CDR2 FQGTGA. Germline trimming cut 3 bases from V and 3 bases from J; bases unmatched to any gene: 17. In nucleotides, the CDR3 is TGTGCCAGCAGCTTTGGAGGCTCATTAGCGGGGATGGAAACAGATACGCAGTATTTT. Translated, it gives CASSFGGSLAGMETDTQYF.

The rearrangement uses TRBV14 and TRBJ2-3; 9 bases match TRBD2. Germline V lookup: CDR1 SGHDN, CDR2 FVKESK. This CDR3 contains 17 residues. The V gene end was trimmed by 4 bases and the J gene end by 7 bases; junction bases not matched to a gene: 15. The chain's CDR3 is CASSLHAGTSSMNTQYF. The CDR3 DNA sequence: TGTGCCAGCAGCCTACACGCCGGGACTAGCTCTATGAATACGCAGTATTTT.

V and J are TRBV4-3 and TRBJ2-2; D is uncertain. V lost 4 bases, J lost 2 bases, and 5 bases lay in between. The germline CDR1 and CDR2 sequences are LGHNA and YSLEER. CDR3 length: 13 residues. For the CDR3, the DNA is TGCGCCAGCAGCCCTTTCAACACCGGGGAGCTGTTTTTT. Translation: CASSPFNTGELFF.

This clonotype has just a few counts. The genes are TRBV7-2 and TRBJ1-1, with 7 bases that match TRBD1. CDR3 length equals 15 residues. V lost 6 bases to trimming and J lost 5 bases; unmatched junction nucleotides: 12. Germline V gives CDR1 SGHTA, CDR2 FQGNSA. The CDR3 nucleotides are TGTGCCAGCAGTCCGGGTTCAGGGGGACTAACTGAAGCTTTCTTT. It yields the protein CASSPGSGGLTEAFF.